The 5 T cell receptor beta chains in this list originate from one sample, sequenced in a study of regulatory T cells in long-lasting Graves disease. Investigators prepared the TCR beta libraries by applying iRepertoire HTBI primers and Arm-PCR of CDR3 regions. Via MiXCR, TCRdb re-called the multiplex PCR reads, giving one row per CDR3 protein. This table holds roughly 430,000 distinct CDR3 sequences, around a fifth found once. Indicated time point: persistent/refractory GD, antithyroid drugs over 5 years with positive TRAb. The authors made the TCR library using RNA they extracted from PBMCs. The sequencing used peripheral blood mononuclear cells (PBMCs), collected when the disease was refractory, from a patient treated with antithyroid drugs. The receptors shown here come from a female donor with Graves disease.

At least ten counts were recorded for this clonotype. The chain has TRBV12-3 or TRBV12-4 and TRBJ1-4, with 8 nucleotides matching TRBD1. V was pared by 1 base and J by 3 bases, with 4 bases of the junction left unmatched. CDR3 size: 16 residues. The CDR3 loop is CASSLDDRGANEKLFF. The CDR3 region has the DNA TGTGCCAGCAGTTTAGATGACAGGGGAGCTAATGAAAAACTGTTTTTT.

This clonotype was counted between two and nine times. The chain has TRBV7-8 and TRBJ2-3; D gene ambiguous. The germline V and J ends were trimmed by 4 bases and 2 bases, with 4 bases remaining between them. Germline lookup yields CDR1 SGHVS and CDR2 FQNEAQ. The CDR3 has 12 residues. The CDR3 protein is CASSWDTDTQYF. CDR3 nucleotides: TGTGCCAGCAGCTGGGACACAGATACGCAGTATTTT.

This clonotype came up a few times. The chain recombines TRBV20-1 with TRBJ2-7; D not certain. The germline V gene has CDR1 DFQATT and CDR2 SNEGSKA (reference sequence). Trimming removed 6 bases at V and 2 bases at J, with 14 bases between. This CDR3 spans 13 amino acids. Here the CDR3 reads CSALEQPAYEQYF. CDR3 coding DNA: TGCAGTGCCCTGGAACAGCCAGCCTACGAGCAGTACTTC.

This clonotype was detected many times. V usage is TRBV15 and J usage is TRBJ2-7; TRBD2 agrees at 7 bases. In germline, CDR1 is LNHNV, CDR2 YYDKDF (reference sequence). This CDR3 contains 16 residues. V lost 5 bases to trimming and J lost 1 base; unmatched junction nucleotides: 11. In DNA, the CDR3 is TGTGCCACCAGCCCCTCAGGCACTAGCGCATCCTACGAGCAGTACTTC. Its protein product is CATSPSGTSASYEQYF.

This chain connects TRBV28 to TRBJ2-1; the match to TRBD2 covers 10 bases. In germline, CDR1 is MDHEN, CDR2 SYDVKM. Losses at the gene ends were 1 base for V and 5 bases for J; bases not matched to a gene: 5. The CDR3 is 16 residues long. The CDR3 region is CASSLLAGGPNNEQFF. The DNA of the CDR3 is TGTGCCAGCAGTTTATTAGCGGGAGGACCGAACAATGAGCAGTTCTTC.